Listed below are T cell receptor beta chains from one sample, sequenced in a study of blood T cells in healthy people across ages. TCRdb re-called the 5' RACE reads through MiXCR, storing one row per CDR3 protein. Counted here are hundreds of thousands of distinct CDR3 sequences, about 30% occurring once; the ten biggest clones make up 15% to 19%. Sample: blood. The source of these receptors is a woman older than 75 in good health. Each CDR3 is given with its conserved first and last residue. The D gene is left open where the match is weak. Clone size is given for some rows only: seen once, a few or many times, or a class if the clone is expanded.

V gene,D gene,clone size,J gene,CDR3 protein,CDR3 DNA
TRBV6-6,.,few,TRBJ2-2,CASSTSPNTGELFF,TGTGCCAGCAGTACTTCACCGAACACCGGGGAGCTGTTTTTT
TRBV7-3,.,many,TRBJ2-5,CASSLSGWGETQYF,TGTGCCAGCAGCTTATCCGGGTGGGGGGAGACCCAGTACTTC
TRBV20-1,.,once,TRBJ2-1,CSARDLGGGPYNEQFF,TGCAGTGCTAGAGATCTGGGAGGGGGGCCCTACAATGAGCAGTTCTTC
TRBV4-3,.,.,TRBJ1-2,CASSQGYHGYTF,TGCGCCAGCAGCCAGGGATACCATGGCTACACCTTC
TRBV30,TRBD2,.,TRBJ2-1,CARLQGGGDNEQFF,TGTGCCAGATTACAAGGCGGGGGGGACAATGAGCAGTTCTTC
TRBV7-9,TRBD2,many,TRBJ2-1,CASRQRETWDEQFF,TGTGCCAGCAGACAGCGGGAGACGTGGGATGAGCAGTTCTTC
TRBV20-1,TRBD1,.,TRBJ1-2,CSARERTGLDGYTF,TGCAGTGCTAGAGAACGGACAGGGTTAGACGGCTACACCTTC
TRBV6-5,.,once,TRBJ2-7,CASSRGDKSHEQYF,TGTGCCAGCAGTAGAGGGGACAAGTCCCACGAGCAGTACTTC
TRBV4-2,.,many,TRBJ1-6,CASSQDGGRKGSPLHF,TGTGCCAGCAGCCAAGACGGAGGGCGAAAGGGATCACCCCTCCACTTT
TRBV5-6,.,.,TRBJ2-2,CASSFCSGGNTGELFF,TGTGCCAGCAGCTTTTGCTCCGGGGGGAACACCGGGGAGCTGTTTTTT
TRBV20-1,.,many,TRBJ1-4,CSARDQYGPEKLFF,TGCAGTGCTAGAGATCAATACGGGCCAGAAAAACTGTTTTTT
TRBV29-1,.,.,TRBJ2-3,CSVGWGEGRDTQYF,TGCAGCGTTGGATGGGGAGAGGGGAGAGATACGCAGTATTTT
TRBV6-5,TRBD1,many,TRBJ2-5,CASSRTGGIGQYF,TGTGCCAGCAGCAGGACAGGGGGTATCGGGCAGTACTTC
TRBV9,.,many,TRBJ2-3,CASSSTPPGTETQYF,TGTGCCAGCAGCTCGACGCCGCCGGGAACAGAAACGCAGTATTTT
TRBV18,TRBD2,many,TRBJ2-7,CASSRSSGLYEQYF,TGTGCCAGCTCACGGTCTAGCGGACTCTACGAGCAGTACTTC
TRBV29-1,.,many,TRBJ2-3,CSVTGADTDTQYF,TGCAGCGTTACGGGAGCGGACACAGATACGCAGTATTTT
TRBV7-3,TRBD1,.,TRBJ2-7,CASSLIPGTGSYNEQYF,TGTGCCAGCAGCTTAATACCCGGGACAGGTTCTTACAATGAGCAGTACTTC
TRBV7-9,TRBD1,.,TRBJ1-1,CASSFYHTGGKQDTEAFF,TGTGCCAGCAGCTTCTACCACACAGGGGGAAAACAGGACACTGAAGCTTTCTTT
TRBV5-1,.,few,TRBJ2-2,CASSLDPGHTGELFF,TGCGCCAGCAGCTTAGACCCAGGCCACACCGGGGAGCTGTTTTTT